The text below deals with one TCR beta chain. The record originates from a study of blood T cell repertoires in COVID-19. On the study more broadly: T cells, B-cell-depleted T cells, or PBMCs provided the cDNA or gDNA that served as material.

Using immunoSEQ multiplex PCR, the repertoire was profiled, and TCRdb retains in-frame clones only, with some absent. The sample shows over 350,000 clones, roughly nine tenths of them seen only once. Germline V gives CDR1 DFQATT, CDR2 SNEGSKA (reference sequence). This CDR3 comprises 11 residues. With V trimmed by 4 bases and J by 10 bases, 4 bases remained unmatched. Recruitment covered about two dozen US areas and drew participants whose ages spanned roughly 18 to 90 years. The sequence derives from a woman between 18 and 29 years old with acute COVID-19. This sequence joins TRBV20-1 and TRBJ2-1; 7 bases fit TRBD2. Material: PBMCs or T cells enriched from blood (not recorded which). CDR3 protein: CSATWGGEQFF. The CDR3 coding sequence is TGCAGTGCTACCTGGGGAGGGGAGCAGTTCTTC.